This section outlines one TCR beta chain sequence together with its context. Its cognate antigen is unknown. These data are taken from a study of PD-1 blockade in classical Hodgkin lymphoma. Overall study: Intravenous nivolumab at 3 mg/kg was given to patients every 2 weeks.

Time point denoted: cycle 4 day 1 (C4D1), after 6 weeks of nivolumab. All the patients suffered relapse after autologous stem cell transplantation, and brentuximab vedotin exposure differed. The CDR3 is 18 residues long. Germline lookup yields CDR1 SNHLY and CDR2 FYNNEI. V was clipped by 5 bases and J by 6 bases; unmatched bases: 19. General study results and limits: Exclusion was applied to patients who started nivolumab under 1 year after ASCT. Healthy donors reportedly exceeded newly diagnosed patients in baseline TCR diversity.

Generated by immunoSEQ multiplex PCR, the TCRdb table keeps only in-frame clones and is missing some. This table has 85,000 to 90,000 clones, approximately 90% appearing once. The sequencing here drew on peripheral blood mononuclear cells (PBMCs), taken before the fourth cycle of nivolumab. J is TRBJ2-7 and V is TRBV2, with 10 bases identical to TRBD1. The TCR comes from a human donor with classical Hodgkin lymphoma. The CDR3 here is CASSKTQNDRGRDGEQYF. CDR3 in DNA: TGTGCCAGCAGTAAGACGCAGAATGACAGGGGGCGCGACGGCGAGCAGTACTTC. Full variable domain (missing parts from reference TRBV2 and TRBJ2-7): EPEVTQTPSHQVTQMGQEVILRCVPISNHLYFYWYRQILGQKVEFLVSFYNNEISEKSEIFDDQFSVERPDGSNFTLKIRSTKLEDSAMYFCASSKTQNDRGRDGEQYFGPGTRLTVT.